These 2 T cell receptor beta chains were sequenced from one sample in a study of Ad26.COV2.S vaccination and SARS-CoV-2 variants. The repertoire was sequenced with immunoSEQ multiplex PCR; TCRdb's copy has only in-frame clones and lacks some. The sample has just over 350,000 clones, 92% seen once. The sequencing used peripheral blood, collected after recovery from COVID-19. Every receptor here comes from a human donor who had recovered from COVID-19.

V is TRBV28 and J is TRBJ2-7; TRBD2 aligns across 7 bases. V shed 5 bases, J shed 4 bases, and the junction held 5 bases outside the gene matches. Germline values: CDR1 MDHEN, CDR2 SYDVKM. CDR3 length: 13 amino acids. The CDR3 DNA reads TGTGCCAGCAGTCTGGGGGGGAAGTACGAGCAGTACTTC. Amino acid sequence: CASSLGGKYEQYF.

In the case of this clone: Germline and junction disagree at one end, which may indicate a read error. The V call is TRBV24-1, the J call TRBJ2-5; 9 bases line up with TRBD2. This CDR3 has 17 amino acids. Germline V gene sequence: CDR1 KGHDR, CDR2 SFDVKD. For the CDR3, the DNA is TGTGCCGCCAGTGACCCCCAAGGCGCGGGGGGGCCGGAGACCCAGTACTTC. Translated, it gives CAASDPQGAGGPETQYF.